This T cell receptor beta chain came from a study of T cell repertoires in cytomegalovirus infection. Study-wide background: Both CMV infection and a matching HLA type were indicated by public TCR beta signatures. Notes on the study in general: Accumulated public TCR beta family frequency recognized individuals carrying CMV together with the relevant HLA. CMV-specific TCR beta clonotypes restricted by HLA-C were the ones dominating the ex vivo response.

Comment on this clonotype: The antigen is not known.

Trimming cost V 0 bases and J 9 bases; bases outside gene matches: 9. The germline V gene has CDR1 ENHRY and CDR2 SYGVKD. The CDR3 has 17 amino acids. In TCRdb, the reads were re-called with MiXCR into one record per CDR3 protein. Here the sample spans hundreds of thousands of distinct CDR3 sequences, 11% being singletons. This chain connects TRBV10-3 to TRBJ2-1; 12 nucleotides align to TRBD1. The sample taken for sequencing was PBMCs. This TCR came from a human donor in good health (CMV status not recorded). Some clones in this sample may be carry-over from other donors' samples. The CDR3 nucleotides read TGTGCCATCAGTGAGTCGGCTGGGACAGGGGGCACGGGTGAGCAGTTCTTC. This sequence encodes CAISESAGTGGTGEQFF.